This T cell receptor (beta chain) was retrieved from a study of blood T cell repertoires in COVID-19. This CDR3 comprises 12 residues. Germline V gene data show CDR1 as MDHEN and CDR2 as SYDVKM. V gave up 3 bases and J gave up 1 base, with 3 bases separating them. Sequencing used immunoSEQ multiplex PCR; TCRdb keeps in-frame clones, though not all of them. The sample gives around 91,000 clones, roughly 85% of which show up once; more than 30% is in the top ten. The clonotype was recovered from an elderly man with acute or convalescent COVID-19. The chain has TRBV28 and TRBJ1-1; no clear D gene. Sequenced input: peripheral blood. The CDR3 sequence is CASSLRNTEAFF. The CDR3 DNA sequence: TGTGCCAGCAGTTTGAGGAACACTGAAGCTTTCTTT. Supplemented by reference TRBV28 and TRBJ1-1, the full variable domain reads DVKVTQSSRYLVKRTGEKVFLECVQDMDHENMFWYRQDPGLGLRLIYFSYDVKMKEKGDIPEGYSVSREKKERFSLILESASTNQTSMYLCASSLRNTEAFFGQGTRLTVV.